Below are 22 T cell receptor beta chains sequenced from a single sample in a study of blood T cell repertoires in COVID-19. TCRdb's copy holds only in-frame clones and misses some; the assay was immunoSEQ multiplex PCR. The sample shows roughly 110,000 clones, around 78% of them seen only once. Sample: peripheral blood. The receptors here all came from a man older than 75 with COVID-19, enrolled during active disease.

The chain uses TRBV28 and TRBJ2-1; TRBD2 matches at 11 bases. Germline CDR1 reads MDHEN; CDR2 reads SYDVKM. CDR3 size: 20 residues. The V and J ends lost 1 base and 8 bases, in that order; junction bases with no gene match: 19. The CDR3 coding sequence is TGTGCCAGCAGTTTATTAAAGGGCCTGACTAGCGGGAAAGATATGGATGAGCAGTTCTTC. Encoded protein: CASSLLKGLTSGKDMDEQFF.

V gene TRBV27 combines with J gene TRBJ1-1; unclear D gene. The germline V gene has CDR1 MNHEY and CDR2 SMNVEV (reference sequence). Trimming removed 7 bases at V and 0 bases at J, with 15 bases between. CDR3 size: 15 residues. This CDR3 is CASKSFGLMNTEAFF. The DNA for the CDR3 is TGTGCCAGCAAATCCTTTGGACTTATGAACACTGAAGCTTTCTTT.

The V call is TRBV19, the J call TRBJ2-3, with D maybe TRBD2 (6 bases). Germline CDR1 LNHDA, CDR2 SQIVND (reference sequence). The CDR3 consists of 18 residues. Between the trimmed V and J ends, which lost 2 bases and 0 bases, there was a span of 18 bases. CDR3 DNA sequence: TGTGCCAGTAGTATAACACAAACCGGGGGAGCTAGCACAGATACGCAGTATTTT. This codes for CASSITQTGGASTDTQYF.

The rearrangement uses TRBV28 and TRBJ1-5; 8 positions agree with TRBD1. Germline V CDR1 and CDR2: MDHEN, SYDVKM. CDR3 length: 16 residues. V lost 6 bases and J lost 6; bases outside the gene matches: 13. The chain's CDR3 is CASSGTGMGYAQPQHF. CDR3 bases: TGTGCCAGCAGCGGGACAGGTATGGGGTACGCTCAGCCCCAGCATTTT.

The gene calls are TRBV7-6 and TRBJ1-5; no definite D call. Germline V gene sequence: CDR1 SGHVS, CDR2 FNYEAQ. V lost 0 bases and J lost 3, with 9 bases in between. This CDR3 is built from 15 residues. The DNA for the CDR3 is TGTGCCAGCAGCTTAGCATCAGGACTCAATCAGCCCCAGCATTTT. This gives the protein CASSLASGLNQPQHF.

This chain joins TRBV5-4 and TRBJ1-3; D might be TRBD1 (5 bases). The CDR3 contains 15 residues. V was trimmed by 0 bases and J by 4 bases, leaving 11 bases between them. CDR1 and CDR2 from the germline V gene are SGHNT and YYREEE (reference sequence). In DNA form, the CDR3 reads TGTGCCAGCAGCTTGGGTGCAGGGAACGGAAACACCATATATTTT. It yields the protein CASSLGAGNGNTIYF.

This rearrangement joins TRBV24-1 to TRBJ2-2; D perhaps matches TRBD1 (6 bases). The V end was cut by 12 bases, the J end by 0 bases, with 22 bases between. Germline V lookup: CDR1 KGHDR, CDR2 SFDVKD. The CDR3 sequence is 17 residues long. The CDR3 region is CAASGGRQVANTGELFF. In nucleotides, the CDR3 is TGTGCCGCCTCAGGTGGCAGACAGGTCGCGAACACCGGGGAGCTGTTTTTT.

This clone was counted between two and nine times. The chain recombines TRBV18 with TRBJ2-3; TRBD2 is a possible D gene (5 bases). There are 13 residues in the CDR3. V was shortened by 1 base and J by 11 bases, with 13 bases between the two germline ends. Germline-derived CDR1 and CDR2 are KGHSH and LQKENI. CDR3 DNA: TGTGCCAGCTCACCACTTAGCGCGAGCGGGCAGTATTTT. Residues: CASSPLSASGQYF. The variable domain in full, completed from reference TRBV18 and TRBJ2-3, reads NAGVMQNPRHLVRRRGQEARLRCSPMKGHSHVYWYRQLPEEGLKFMVYLQKENIIDESGMPKERFSAEFPKEGPSILRIQQVVRGDSAAYFCASSPLSASGQYFGPGTRLTVL.

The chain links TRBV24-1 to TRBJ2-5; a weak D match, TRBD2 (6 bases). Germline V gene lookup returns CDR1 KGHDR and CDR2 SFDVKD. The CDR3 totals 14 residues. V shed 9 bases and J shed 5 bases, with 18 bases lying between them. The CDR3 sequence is CATVEGLGVETQYF. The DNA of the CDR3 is TGTGCCACCGTCGAGGGACTGGGGGTCGAGACCCAGTACTTC.

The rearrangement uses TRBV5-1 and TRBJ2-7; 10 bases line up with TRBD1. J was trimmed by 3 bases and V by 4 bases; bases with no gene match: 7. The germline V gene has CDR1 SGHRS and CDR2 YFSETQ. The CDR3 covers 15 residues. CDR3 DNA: TGCGCCAGCAGCAGCTCGACAGGGGGCATCTACGAGCAGTACTTC. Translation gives CASSSSTGGIYEQYF. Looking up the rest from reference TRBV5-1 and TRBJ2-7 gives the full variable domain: KAGVTQTPRYLIKTRGQQVTLSCSPISGHRSVSWYQQTPGQGLQFLFEYFSETQRNKGNFPGRFSGRQFSNSRSEMNVSTLELGDSALYLCASSSSTGGIYEQYFGPGTRLTVT.

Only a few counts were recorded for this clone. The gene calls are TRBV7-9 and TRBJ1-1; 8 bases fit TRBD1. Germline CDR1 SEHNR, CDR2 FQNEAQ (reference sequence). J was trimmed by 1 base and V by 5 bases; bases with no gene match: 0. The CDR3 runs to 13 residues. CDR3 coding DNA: TGTGCCAGCAGCGACAGGGGGAACACTGAAGCTTTCTTT. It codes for CASSDRGNTEAFF.

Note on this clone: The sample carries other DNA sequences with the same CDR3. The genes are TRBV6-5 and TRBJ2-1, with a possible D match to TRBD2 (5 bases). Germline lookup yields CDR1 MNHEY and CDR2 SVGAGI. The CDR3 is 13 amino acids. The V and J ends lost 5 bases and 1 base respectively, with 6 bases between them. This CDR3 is CASSRDSYNEQFF. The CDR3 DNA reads TGTGCCAGCAGTCGGGATTCCTACAATGAGCAGTTCTTC.

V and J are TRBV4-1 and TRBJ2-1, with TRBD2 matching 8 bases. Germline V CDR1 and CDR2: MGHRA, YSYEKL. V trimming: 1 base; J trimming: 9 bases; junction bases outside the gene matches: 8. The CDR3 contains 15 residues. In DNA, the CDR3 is TGCGCCAGCAGCCAAGCCGGGACTAGTATAAGTGAGCAGTTCTTC. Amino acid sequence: CASSQAGTSISEQFF.

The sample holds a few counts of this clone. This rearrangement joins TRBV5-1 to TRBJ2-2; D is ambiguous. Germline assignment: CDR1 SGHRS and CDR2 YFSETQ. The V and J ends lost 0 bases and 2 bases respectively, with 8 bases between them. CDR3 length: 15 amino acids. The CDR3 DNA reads TGCGCCAGCAGCTTGGGACTGTCCAACACCGGGGAGCTGTTTTTT. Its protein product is CASSLGLSNTGELFF.

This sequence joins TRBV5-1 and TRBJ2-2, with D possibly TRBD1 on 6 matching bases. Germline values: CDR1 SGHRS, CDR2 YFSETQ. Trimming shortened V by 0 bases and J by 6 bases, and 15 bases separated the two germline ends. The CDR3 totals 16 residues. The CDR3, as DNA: TGCGCCAGCAGCTTGGAGGGACATTCTGTCCCCGGGGAGCTGTTTTTT. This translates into CASSLEGHSVPGELFF.

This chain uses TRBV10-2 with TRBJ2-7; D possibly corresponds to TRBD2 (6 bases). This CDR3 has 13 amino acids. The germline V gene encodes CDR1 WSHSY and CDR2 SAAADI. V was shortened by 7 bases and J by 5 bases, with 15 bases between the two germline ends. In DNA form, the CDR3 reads TGCGCCAGCACGTTTGGGGGGAAGGACGAGCAGTACTTC. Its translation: CASTFGGKDEQYF.

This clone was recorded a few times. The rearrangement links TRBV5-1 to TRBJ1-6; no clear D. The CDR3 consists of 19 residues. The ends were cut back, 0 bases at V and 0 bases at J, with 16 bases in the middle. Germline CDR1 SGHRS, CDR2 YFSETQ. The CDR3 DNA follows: TGCGCCAGCAGCTTGGCGGGTCTCGCGCGAAGCTCCTATAATTCACCCCTCCACTTT. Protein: CASSLAGLARSSYNSPLHF.

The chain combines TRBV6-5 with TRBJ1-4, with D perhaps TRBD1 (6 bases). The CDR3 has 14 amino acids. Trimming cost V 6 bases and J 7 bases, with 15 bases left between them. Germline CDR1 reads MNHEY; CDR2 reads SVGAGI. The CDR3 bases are TGTGCCAGCAGGACCGGGGGGGCGGGTGAAAAACTGTTTTTT. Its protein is CASRTGGAGEKLFF.

The CDR3 spells CASTTGVKRSMYF. CDR3 DNA sequence: TGTGCCAGCACCACCGGGGTTAAGCGGAGCATGTATTTT. J is TRBJ2-3 and V is TRBV6-5; possibly TRBD2 for D (5 bases). Looked up from germline, CDR1 is MNHEY and CDR2 is SVGAGI. The V and J ends lost 7 bases and 14 bases respectively, with 22 bases between them. This CDR3 contains 13 residues.

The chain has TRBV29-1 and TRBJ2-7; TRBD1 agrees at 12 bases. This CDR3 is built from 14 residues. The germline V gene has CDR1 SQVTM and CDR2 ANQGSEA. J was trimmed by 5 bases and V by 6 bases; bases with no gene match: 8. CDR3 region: CSVSTGTGGNEQYF. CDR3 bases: TGCAGCGTATCCACCGGGACAGGGGGCAACGAGCAGTACTTC.

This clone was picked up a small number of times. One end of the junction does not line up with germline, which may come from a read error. The CDR3 nucleotides read TGTGCCAGCAGCCTCAAGGGTCGGGAAAACTTC. This gives the protein CASSLKGRENF. The V call is TRBV11-2, the J call TRBJ2-7; weak D call: TRBD2 (5 bases). The CDR3 length is 11 residues. Germline V gene lookup returns CDR1 SGHAT and CDR2 FQNNGV.

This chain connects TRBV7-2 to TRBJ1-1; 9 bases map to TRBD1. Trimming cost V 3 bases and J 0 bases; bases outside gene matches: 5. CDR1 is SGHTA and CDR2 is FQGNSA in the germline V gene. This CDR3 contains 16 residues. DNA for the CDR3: TGTGCCAGCAGCTTGGGGGACAGGGTTGTGAACACTGAAGCTTTCTTT. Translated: CASSLGDRVVNTEAFF.